The 13 T cell receptor beta chains listed next were all sequenced from one sample in a study of T cell repertoires in cytomegalovirus infection. TCRdb re-derived calls from the reads in MiXCR, one entry per CDR3 protein. Among 310,000 or so distinct CDR3 sequences, 20% to 25% were seen once, and the ten largest hold about an eighth. The antigens these receptors bind are not known. This sample comprised cultured PBMCs, obtained from culture after CMV antigen stimulation. These receptors originate from a human donor in good health (CMV status not recorded). Some clones in this sample may be carry-over from other donors' samples.

This chain uses TRBV29-1 with TRBJ1-2, with D possibly TRBD1 on 5 matching bases. This CDR3 region has 13 residues. The germline gives CDR1 SQVTM, CDR2 ANQGSEA. V lost 3 bases and J 2 bases, leaving 10 bases between the germline ends. This CDR3 reads CSVEAGGNYGYTF. The DNA of the CDR3 is TGCAGCGTTGAGGCTGGGGGAAACTATGGCTACACCTTC.

V gene TRBV6-5 combines with J gene TRBJ2-1, with D possibly matching TRBD2 (6 bases). The CDR3 covers 13 residues. Trimming cost V 6 bases and J 8 bases, with 14 bases left between them. CDR1 and CDR2 (germline): MNHEY, SVGAGI. The CDR3 DNA is TGTGCCAGCAGCTCTACGGGGGTCCATGAGCAGTTCTTC. This translates into CASSSTGVHEQFF.

This clonotype was seen repeatedly, ten times or more. The chain joins TRBV7-9 to TRBJ2-1, with 8 positions matching TRBD2. J lost 0 bases, V lost 5 bases, and 6 bases had no gene match. Germline assignment: CDR1 SEHNR and CDR2 FQNEAQ (reference sequence). This CDR3 spans 16 amino acids. The CDR3 is CASSPNGTSSYNEQFF. CDR3 coding DNA: TGTGCCAGCAGCCCAAATGGGACTAGCTCCTACAATGAGCAGTTCTTC.

Many counts were recorded for this clonotype. The CDR3 DNA sequence: TGTGCCAGCAGCTTGGGGCCTAGCGAGAACAATGAGCAGTTCTTC. Translated: CASSLGPSENNEQFF. The chain joins TRBV7-8 to TRBJ2-1, with D perhaps TRBD2 (6 bases). Germline assignment: CDR1 SGHVS and CDR2 FQNEAQ. The CDR3 has 15 residues. V gave up 3 bases and J gave up 5 bases, with 14 bases separating them. Filled out from reference TRBV7-8 and TRBJ2-1, the complete variable domain reads GAGVSQSPRYKVAKRGQDVALRCDPISGHVSLFWYQQALGQGPEFLTYFQNEAQLDKSGLPSDRFFAERPEGSVSTLKIQRTQQEDSAVYLCASSLGPSENNEQFFGPGTRLTVL.

The chain recombines TRBV4-3 with TRBJ2-1, with D possibly TRBD2 on 5 matching bases. The CDR3 length is 14 residues. Trimming left V 0 bases short and J 7 bases short, with 10 bases between. The germline V gene encodes CDR1 LGHNA and CDR2 YSLEER. This CDR3 is CASSQDSRGNEQFF. The CDR3 DNA reads TGCGCCAGCAGCCAAGATTCTCGAGGGAATGAGCAGTTCTTC.

This clonotype was recorded at least ten times. This chain uses TRBV7-2 with TRBJ1-2, with D perhaps matching TRBD1 (6 bases). This CDR3 region has 13 residues. Germline V gene data show CDR1 as SGHTA and CDR2 as FQGNSA. The V gene lost 7 bases and the J gene lost 6 bases, with 15 bases spanning the gap. CDR3 amino acids: CASTPLRQDGYTF. CDR3 in DNA: TGTGCCAGCACCCCGCTCAGACAGGATGGCTACACCTTC.

The CDR3, as DNA: TGTGCCACCCAAACCGGGGATACTCGGAATGAGCAGTTCTTC. Its translation: CATQTGDTRNEQFF. The chain links TRBV10-3 to TRBJ2-1; a possible D gene is TRBD2 (5 bases). The length of the CDR3 is 14 residues. V was clipped by 10 bases and J by 7 bases, with 20 bases between them. Germline V gene sequence: CDR1 ENHRY, CDR2 SYGVKD.

This clonotype was seen a few times. The CDR3 loop is CATTLDLLAGGRKNIQYF. The CDR3 DNA follows: TGTGCCACCACACTTGATTTACTAGCGGGAGGTCGCAAAAACATTCAGTACTTC. The V gene is TRBV6-2 or TRBV6-3, the J gene TRBJ2-4; 12 bases map to TRBD2. V was clipped by 10 bases and J by 3 bases; unmatched bases: 16. Germline CDR1 is MNHEY and CDR2 is SVGEGT. This CDR3 region has 18 residues.

This clonotype was recorded many times. The chain is built from TRBV7-2 and TRBJ2-5; D gene unclear. V dropped 0 bases and J dropped 5 bases, with 13 bases sitting between them. Germline V gene sequence: CDR1 SGHTA, CDR2 FQGNSA. The CDR3 is made up of 15 amino acids. CDR3 coding DNA: TGTGCCAGCAGCTTAGCGGCCTCAAGGACGGAGACCCAGTACTTC. Translating it yields CASSLAASRTETQYF.

This clonotype was counted ten times or more. CDR3 amino acids: CASSPGTSLYSNQPQHF. The CDR3 DNA reads as TGTGCCAGCAGCCCGGGGACAAGTCTATATAGCAATCAGCCCCAGCATTTT. The chain uses TRBV7-2 and TRBJ1-5; possible D gene TRBD1, 6 bases. Germline CDR1 reads SGHTA; CDR2 reads FQGNSA. Trimming shortened V by 5 bases and J by 0 bases, and 17 bases separated the two germline ends. The CDR3 length is 17 residues.

This sequence joins TRBV6-1 and TRBJ2-1; no clear D. Germline V gene lookup returns CDR1 MNHNS and CDR2 SASEGT. The V end lost 6 bases, the J end lost 5 bases, and 5 bases lay between the germline ends. The CDR3 has 11 amino acids. The CDR3 protein is CASRDHNEQFF. DNA for the CDR3: TGTGCCAGCAGGGATCACAATGAGCAGTTCTTC.

This clonotype was seen a few times. The chain links TRBV11-3 to TRBJ2-4; possibly TRBD1 for D (6 bases). This CDR3 is built from 16 residues. Trimming cost V 4 bases and J 4 bases, with 17 bases left between them. Germline loops: CDR1 SGHNT, CDR2 YENEEA. The CDR3 coding sequence is TGTGCCAGCAGCTCACCCGGGACAACTGATAAAAACATTCAGTACTTC. It codes for CASSSPGTTDKNIQYF.

This clonotype was picked up a small number of times. V is TRBV2 and J is TRBJ2-2; weak D call: TRBD1 (6 bases). The CDR3 totals 14 residues. CDR1 SNHLY and CDR2 FYNNEI come from the germline V gene. Trimming pared 8 bases from V and 4 bases from J, leaving 14 bases between. CDR3 loop: CASVGTIRTGELFF. In DNA, the CDR3 is TGTGCCAGCGTTGGGACAATTCGCACCGGGGAGCTGTTTTTT.